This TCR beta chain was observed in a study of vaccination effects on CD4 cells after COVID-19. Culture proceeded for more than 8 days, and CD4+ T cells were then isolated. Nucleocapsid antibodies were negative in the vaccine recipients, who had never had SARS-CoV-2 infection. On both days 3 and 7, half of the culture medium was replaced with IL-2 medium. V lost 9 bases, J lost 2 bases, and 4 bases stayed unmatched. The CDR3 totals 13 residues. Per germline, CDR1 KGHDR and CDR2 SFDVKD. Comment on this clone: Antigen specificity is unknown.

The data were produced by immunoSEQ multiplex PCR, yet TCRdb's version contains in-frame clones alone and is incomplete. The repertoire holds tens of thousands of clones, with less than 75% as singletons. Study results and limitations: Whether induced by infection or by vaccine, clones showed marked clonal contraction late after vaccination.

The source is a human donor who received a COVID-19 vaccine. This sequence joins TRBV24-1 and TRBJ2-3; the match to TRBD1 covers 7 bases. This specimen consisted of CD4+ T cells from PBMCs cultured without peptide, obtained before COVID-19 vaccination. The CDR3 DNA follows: TGTGCCACCGAAGGACAGGACACAGATACGCAGTATTTT. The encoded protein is CATEGQDTDTQYF.